The sequence of this T cell receptor beta chain was determined in a study of vaccination and CD4 T cells after COVID-19 (dated by TCRdb to between 2021 and 2022). Notes on the research overall: Every convalescent patient had a positive nasal swab PCR test for SARS-CoV-2, with mild disease in roughly ten patients and severe disease in one. In the convalescent cohort there were six males and four females, among whom were two Hispanic individuals, seven Caucasians, two Asians and one multiracial person. Participants got two doses of the Pfizer-BioNTech BNT162b2 vaccine (n=8) or two doses of the Moderna mRNA-1273 vaccine (n=2). Post-COVID blood samples from convalescent patients were collected a median of around 110 days after diagnosis, with a range of roughly 35 to 180 days. Post-vaccine blood samples were taken a median of roughly 72 days after the second vaccine dose, with a range of about 13 to 250 days. Three convalescent patients gave samples both early after vaccination (day 14) and late after vaccination (days 161 to 241). For stimulating the cultures, overlapping spike peptide pools were used, derived from SARS-CoV-2 as well as from the common cold coronaviruses HCoV-NL63, HCoV-OC43 and HCoV-229E. Control cultures used a CEFX viral epitope pool as positive control, an HIV-1 Nef peptide pool as negative control, or no peptide. In around 9 COVID-19 convalescent patients and a few infection-naive healthy vaccine recipients, researchers compared the spike-specific CD4+ TCR repertoire from before mRNA vaccination with the repertoire from after. General conclusions and limits of the study: Among the post-vaccine SARS-CoV-2-reactive clones in convalescent patients, a median roughly 85% showed up only after vaccination, which suggests vaccine-specific priming. An increase in the median number of SARS-CoV-2-reactive clonotypes from more than 20 after infection to roughly 36 after vaccination was observed, but the change was not found to be significant. Nearly all vaccine-specific clones in convalescent patients (304 of 307) were mono-reactive for SARS-CoV-2 spike rather than cross-reactive with common cold coronaviruses. Only a relatively small number of convalescent patients were included in the study, and early timepoints following natural infection were not analyzed.

What this sample's time point label stands for: late sampling 161 to 241 days after vaccination in a few convalescent patients. This sample's treatment or condition label indicates: roughly nine-day PBMC culture with coronavirus spike peptide pools or control peptides (ViraFEST assay). To expand antigen-specific T cells with peptide pools and then pick out the expanded clonotypes through TCR sequencing, the study relied on the ViraFEST assay. Positive SARS-CoV-2 PCR tests in the convalescent patients dated from March to December 2020, before Alpha, Beta and Delta variants emerged in the United States. Roughly 2 million PBMCs per well were cultured in IMDM with roughly 5.2% human AB serum and 8 to 10 IU/ml IL-2, plus 10 ug/ml peptide pools. Half of the culture medium was replaced with fresh IL-2-containing medium on days 3 and 7. After roughly 11 days of culture, CD4+ T cells were isolated by negative selection with the EasySep CD4+ T cell isolation kit. Ficoll-Paque Plus gradient centrifugation was used to isolate PBMCs from whole blood, and the isolated PBMCs were then either used fresh or cryopreserved at -140C. Each culture condition was generally run in triplicate wells.

This clonotype occurred a few times. Its antigen is not yet known. Base quality data are lacking; no much larger clone is found one base away. Library creation used PCR. TCR sequencing of DNA from cultured CD4+ T cells used the Oncomine TCR Beta short-read assay at the Johns Hopkins FTIC core. Genomic DNA was extracted from the cultured CD4+ T cells with the QIAamp micro DNA kit. The Oncomine TCR Beta libraries from cultured CD4+ T cells were pooled using unique dual indexes and then sequenced on an Illumina iSeq 100. The authors processed their data as follows. Non-productive sequences were removed, and CDR3s that did not start with C, did not end with F or W, or were shorter than 7 amino acids were discarded. Antigen-specific clonotypes were identified with the MANAFEST web application by comparing peptide-stimulated wells with reference and other culture wells. For a clone to be called positive, the clone needed an FDR below 0.05, an odds ratio above 5, and a productive frequency above 0.1% in at least two of three replicate wells. Clonotypes that were significantly expanded in both SARS-CoV-2 spike wells and at least one common cold coronavirus spike condition were defined as cross-reactive. Levenshtein distances (stringdist) and unrooted phylogenetic trees (ape) in R version 3.6.1 were used to assess CDR3 homology. The public reads were run again by TCRdb, first through fastp at Q25 and then through MiXCR, and only productive beta chains were kept. Identical CDR3 proteins give one entry, which carries the most common genes and DNA. Here the V and J calls rest on TCRdb's processing, not on the authors' analysis. The sample table contains about 16,000 distinct CDR3 sequences; only one count was recorded for about half of them. Of the sample, more than 15% falls within the top ten clones.

The sequence came from a human donor who had recovered from COVID-19. The sequencing used CD4+ T cells from blood, cultured in vitro, collected about 7 months after SARS-CoV-2 vaccination.

The CDR3 region has the sequence CASSVTPLNTEAFF. The nucleotide sequence reads as follows: TGTGCCAGCAGTGTCACTCCTCTGAACACTGAAGCTTTCTTT. Recombination linked TRBV6-1 to TRBJ1-1, with the D gene too uncertain to name. The V and J ends are trimmed by 4 bases and 0 bases, leaving 9 bases between them. Based on the germline V gene, the CDR1 and CDR2 sequences are MNHNS and SASEGT. Including the terminal cysteine and phenylalanine, the CDR3 comprises 14 residues. The read is trimmed to its CDR3 DNA, 42 bases read in frame from base 1.